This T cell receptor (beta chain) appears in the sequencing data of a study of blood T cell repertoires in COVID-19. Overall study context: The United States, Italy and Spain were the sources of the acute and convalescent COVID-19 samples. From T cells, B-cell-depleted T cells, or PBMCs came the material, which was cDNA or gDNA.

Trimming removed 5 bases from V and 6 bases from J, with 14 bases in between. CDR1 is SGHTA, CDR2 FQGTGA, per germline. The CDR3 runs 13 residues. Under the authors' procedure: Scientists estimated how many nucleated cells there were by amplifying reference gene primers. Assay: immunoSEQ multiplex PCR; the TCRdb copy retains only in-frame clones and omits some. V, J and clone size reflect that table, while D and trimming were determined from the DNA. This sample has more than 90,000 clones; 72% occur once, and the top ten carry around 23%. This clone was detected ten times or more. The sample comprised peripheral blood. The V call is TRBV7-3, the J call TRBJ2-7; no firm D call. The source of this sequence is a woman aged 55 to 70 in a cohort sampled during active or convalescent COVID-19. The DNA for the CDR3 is TGTGCCAGCAGCCCGGGTCCTTTGGGCGAGCAGTACTTC. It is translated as CASSPGPLGEQYF.